This is a list of T cell receptor beta chains from one sample in a study of blood T cells in healthy people across ages. From the 5' RACE reads, TCRdb called clonotypes with MiXCR, one entry per CDR3 protein. The sample consists of 1.4 million to 1.5 million distinct CDR3 sequences, roughly 40% of them appearing once. Sequencing used blood. These receptors all come from a woman younger than 35 in good health. Each CDR3 is given with its conserved first and last residue. D genes are given only for firm matches. Clone size is given for some rows only: seen once, a few or many times, or a class if the clone is expanded.

clone size: few
V gene: TRBV28
D gene: NA
J gene: TRBJ2-3
CDR3 DNA: TGTGCCAGCAGTTTCGTAGTAGATACGCAGTATTTT
CDR3 protein: CASSFVVDTQYF

clone size: once
V gene: TRBV6-5
D gene: NA
J gene: TRBJ1-2
CDR3 DNA: TGTGCCAGCAGCCCCAACCCGATCCTGAACTATGGCTACACCTTC
CDR3 protein: CASSPNPILNYGYTF

clone size: NA
V gene: TRBV4-1
D gene: NA
J gene: TRBJ1-3
CDR3 DNA: TGCGCCAGCAGCCAAGAGTCAACTGGCCCTGGAAACACCATATATTTT
CDR3 protein: CASSQESTGPGNTIYF

clone size: few
V gene: TRBV2
D gene: TRBD1
J gene: TRBJ1-4
CDR3 DNA: TGTGCCAGCAGTTGGACAGGGCCTGAAAAACTGTTTTTT
CDR3 protein: CASSWTGPEKLFF

clone size: once
V gene: TRBV27
D gene: NA
J gene: TRBJ2-3
CDR3 DNA: TGTGCCAGCAAGGAGGGGCTTCACACAGATACGCAGTATTTT
CDR3 protein: CASKEGLHTDTQYF

clone size: NA
V gene: TRBV7-2
D gene: NA
J gene: TRBJ2-3
CDR3 DNA: TGTACCAGCAGCTTAGGGCGTGGAAGGTGGACAGATACGCAGTATTTT
CDR3 protein: CTSSLGRGRWTDTQYF

clone size: NA
V gene: TRBV7-9
D gene: TRBD1
J gene: TRBJ2-3
CDR3 DNA: TGTGCCAGCAGCTTAAGGGACAGGAGATCTAGCACAGATACGCAGTATTTT
CDR3 protein: CASSLRDRRSSTDTQYF

clone size: NA
V gene: TRBV6-6
D gene: TRBD2
J gene: TRBJ2-1
CDR3 DNA: TGTGCCAGCAGTAAACTAGCGGGAGCGATTAATGAGCAGTTCTTC
CDR3 protein: CASSKLAGAINEQFF

clone size: few
V gene: TRBV25-1
D gene: NA
J gene: TRBJ1-2
CDR3 DNA: TGTGCCAGCAGTGAACTGGTGGGGATAAACTATGGCTACACCTTC
CDR3 protein: CASSELVGINYGYTF

clone size: NA
V gene: TRBV2
D gene: NA
J gene: TRBJ1-1
CDR3 DNA: TGTGCCAGCGCGGGCGGGATGAACACTGAAGCTTTCTTT
CDR3 protein: CASAGGMNTEAFF

clone size: NA
V gene: TRBV28
D gene: TRBD2
J gene: TRBJ2-7
CDR3 DNA: TGTGCCAGCAGTTCTTCTAGCGGGGGGGAAGACGAGCAGTACTTC
CDR3 protein: CASSSSSGGEDEQYF

clone size: few
V gene: TRBV6-1
D gene: NA
J gene: TRBJ1-2
CDR3 DNA: TGTGCCAGCAAGACAGGAGACTATGGCTACACCTTC
CDR3 protein: CASKTGDYGYTF

clone size: NA
V gene: TRBV29-1
D gene: NA
J gene: TRBJ2-3
CDR3 DNA: TGCAGCGTTCGGTTTCTGGTGGCGGATACGCAGTATTTT
CDR3 protein: CSVRFLVADTQYF

clone size: few
V gene: TRBV30
D gene: NA
J gene: TRBJ1-1
CDR3 DNA: TGTGCCTTTTCATCAGGGCCAGTCATTGAAGCTTTCTTT
CDR3 protein: CAFSSGPVIEAFF

clone size: many
V gene: TRBV6-1
D gene: TRBD1
J gene: TRBJ2-1
CDR3 DNA: TGTGCCAGCAGTGAAGCGGCGACAGGGGCCTACAATGAGCAGTTCTTC
CDR3 protein: CASSEAATGAYNEQFF

clone size: NA
V gene: TRBV27
D gene: NA
J gene: TRBJ2-5
CDR3 DNA: TGTGCCAGCAAGCCCCGTGGACGTACGGGGCCGGTGTGGGAGACCCAGTACTTC
CDR3 protein: CASKPRGRTGPVWETQYF

clone size: once
V gene: TRBV29-1
D gene: TRBD1
J gene: TRBJ1-3
CDR3 DNA: TGCAGCGTTGGTTACCCACAGGGGGACTCTGGAAACACCATATATTTT
CDR3 protein: CSVGYPQGDSGNTIYF

clone size: few
V gene: TRBV2
D gene: NA
J gene: TRBJ1-2
CDR3 DNA: TGTGCCAGCAGAGTCAAAAGGGATGGCTACACCTTC
CDR3 protein: CASRVKRDGYTF

clone size: NA
V gene: TRBV20-1
D gene: TRBD1
J gene: TRBJ2-3
CDR3 DNA: TGCAGTGCTAGAAGTCAGGGGGCGGGAGATACGCAGTATTTT
CDR3 protein: CSARSQGAGDTQYF

clone size: NA
V gene: TRBV12-3/TRBV12-4
D gene: NA
J gene: TRBJ2-4
CDR3 DNA: TGTGCCAGCAGTTTGGATGAGGTAATAAACATTCAGTACTTC
CDR3 protein: CASSLDEVINIQYF

clone size: NA
V gene: TRBV4-2
D gene: TRBD2
J gene: TRBJ2-3
CDR3 DNA: TGTGCCAGCAGCCAAGGTACTAGCGGGCCCACAGATACGCAGTATTTT
CDR3 protein: CASSQGTSGPTDTQYF

clone size: few
V gene: TRBV5-1
D gene: NA
J gene: TRBJ2-7
CDR3 DNA: TGCGCCAGCAGCTCGGGGACGGTTAGCCACGAGCAGTACTTC
CDR3 protein: CASSSGTVSHEQYF

clone size: NA
V gene: TRBV15
D gene: NA
J gene: TRBJ1-5
CDR3 DNA: TGTGCCACCAGCCCATCGGGTGGCCAGCCCCAGCATTTT
CDR3 protein: CATSPSGGQPQHF

clone size: few
V gene: TRBV7-2
D gene: NA
J gene: TRBJ2-5
CDR3 DNA: TGTGCCAGCAGCCCCTTAAGGGCGGGTGGTGCGGAGACCCAGTACTTC
CDR3 protein: CASSPLRAGGAETQYF

clone size: NA
V gene: TRBV12-3/TRBV12-4
D gene: NA
J gene: TRBJ2-7
CDR3 DNA: TGTGCCAGCAGGCCTACTAGCTACTCCTACAATGAGCAGTACTTC
CDR3 protein: CASRPTSYSYNEQYF

clone size: NA
V gene: TRBV2
D gene: TRBD2
J gene: TRBJ2-1
CDR3 DNA: TGTGCCAGCAGTGAGTCGTCTAGCGGGGGGGCCGAGCAGTTCTTC
CDR3 protein: CASSESSSGGAEQFF

clone size: few
V gene: TRBV29-1
D gene: NA
J gene: TRBJ1-2
CDR3 DNA: TGCAGCGCCGAGTTGGGCTACTATGGCTACACCTTC
CDR3 protein: CSAELGYYGYTF

clone size: NA
V gene: TRBV20-1
D gene: NA
J gene: TRBJ2-3
CDR3 DNA: TGCAGTGCTAGAGATGTGGCAGAGCCAGATACGCAGTATTTT
CDR3 protein: CSARDVAEPDTQYF

clone size: NA
V gene: TRBV5-1
D gene: NA
J gene: TRBJ2-7
CDR3 DNA: TGCGCCAGCAGCGCGGAGGGGTACTACGAGCAGTACTTC
CDR3 protein: CASSAEGYYEQYF

clone size: few
V gene: TRBV28
D gene: NA
J gene: TRBJ1-1
CDR3 DNA: TGTGCCATCCAAGCTTACACTGAAGCTTTCTTT
CDR3 protein: CAIQAYTEAFF

clone size: few
V gene: TRBV20-1
D gene: NA
J gene: TRBJ1-5
CDR3 DNA: TGCAGTGCTAGAGATTTGGGACAGCCCCAGCATTTT
CDR3 protein: CSARDLGQPQHF

clone size: NA
V gene: TRBV20-1
D gene: NA
J gene: TRBJ2-5
CDR3 DNA: TGCAGTGCCGGGTTCGACGAGCTCCGCCAAGAGACCCAGTACTTC
CDR3 protein: CSAGFDELRQETQYF

clone size: NA
V gene: TRBV11-1
D gene: NA
J gene: TRBJ1-2
CDR3 DNA: TGTGCCAGCAGCTTCGGGGAGTTTGGTGGCTACACCTTC
CDR3 protein: CASSFGEFGGYTF

clone size: NA
V gene: TRBV28
D gene: NA
J gene: TRBJ2-4
CDR3 DNA: TGTGCCAGCAGGAACCGACTGGGGAGCGAGAGTAGGGCCAAAAACATTCAGTACTTC
CDR3 protein: CASRNRLGSESRAKNIQYF

clone size: NA
V gene: TRBV6-1
D gene: NA
J gene: TRBJ1-2
CDR3 DNA: TGTGCCAGCAGTCCAATTGACAGCCCCGGCTACACCTTC
CDR3 protein: CASSPIDSPGYTF

clone size: few
V gene: TRBV4-1
D gene: TRBD1
J gene: TRBJ2-1
CDR3 DNA: TGCGCCAGCAGCCTGGGACAGGGGACGGACAATGAGCAGTTCTTC
CDR3 protein: CASSLGQGTDNEQFF

clone size: many
V gene: TRBV29-1
D gene: NA
J gene: TRBJ2-1
CDR3 DNA: TGCAGCGTCCCCCGAGCGGGCCTCTACAATGAGCAGTTCTTC
CDR3 protein: CSVPRAGLYNEQFF

clone size: NA
V gene: TRBV7-9
D gene: TRBD1
J gene: TRBJ1-1
CDR3 DNA: TGTGCCAGCAGCTGGCAGGGGGGACTGGCTGAAGCTTTCTTT
CDR3 protein: CASSWQGGLAEAFF

clone size: few
V gene: TRBV9
D gene: NA
J gene: TRBJ1-2
CDR3 DNA: TGTGCCAGTACCCGGGGGAAAGGCTATGGCTACACCTTC
CDR3 protein: CASTRGKGYGYTF

clone size: NA
V gene: TRBV6-2/TRBV6-3
D gene: NA
J gene: TRBJ1-2
CDR3 DNA: TGTGCCAGCAGTTACTCGAGAGGGAGCGGCTATGGCTACACCTTC
CDR3 protein: CASSYSRGSGYGYTF

clone size: NA
V gene: TRBV25-1
D gene: NA
J gene: TRBJ2-5
CDR3 DNA: TGTGCCAGCAGTGAATATTCGGGAAGGCACTACCAAGAGACCCAGTACTTC
CDR3 protein: CASSEYSGRHYQETQYF

clone size: NA
V gene: TRBV12-3/TRBV12-4
D gene: NA
J gene: TRBJ1-2
CDR3 DNA: TGTGCCAGCAGTTTAGCGCGGTGGCAAGCTAACTATGGCTACACCTTC
CDR3 protein: CASSLARWQANYGYTF

clone size: few
V gene: TRBV20-1
D gene: TRBD1
J gene: TRBJ2-1
CDR3 DNA: TGCAGTGCTAGGGAGGGGACAGGCAACGATTATGAGCAGTTCTTC
CDR3 protein: CSAREGTGNDYEQFF

clone size: NA
V gene: TRBV18
D gene: TRBD2
J gene: TRBJ2-1
CDR3 DNA: TGTGCCAGCTCGTCAAACCCGGGACTAGCCTACAATGAGCAGTTCTTC
CDR3 protein: CASSSNPGLAYNEQFF

clone size: NA
V gene: TRBV19
D gene: TRBD1
J gene: TRBJ1-5
CDR3 DNA: TGTGCCAGTAGTCCACCCAACAGGGGTGGATCGGATCAGCCCCAGCATTTT
CDR3 protein: CASSPPNRGGSDQPQHF

clone size: NA
V gene: TRBV27
D gene: NA
J gene: TRBJ1-1
CDR3 DNA: TGTGCCAGTAAGGCTGTAATGAGGACTGAAGCTTTCTTT
CDR3 protein: CASKAVMRTEAFF

clone size: once
V gene: TRBV9
D gene: NA
J gene: TRBJ1-1
CDR3 DNA: TGTGCCAGCAGTCCCCAACAGGGACCCATGAACACTGAAGCTTTCTTT
CDR3 protein: CASSPQQGPMNTEAFF

clone size: many
V gene: TRBV5-1
D gene: NA
J gene: TRBJ2-3
CDR3 DNA: TGCGCCAGCAGCCCCAGAGCTAGCACAGATACGCAGTATTTT
CDR3 protein: CASSPRASTDTQYF

clone size: NA
V gene: TRBV12-3/TRBV12-4
D gene: NA
J gene: TRBJ2-1
CDR3 DNA: TGTGCCAGCAGTTTTGGGAGCGGATCCTACAATGAGCAGTTCTTC
CDR3 protein: CASSFGSGSYNEQFF

clone size: NA
V gene: TRBV6-1
D gene: TRBD2
J gene: TRBJ2-5
CDR3 DNA: TGTGCCAGCGGGCTAAGCGGGGTCGAGACCCAGTACTTC
CDR3 protein: CASGLSGVETQYF